One and the same sample provided the 32 T cell receptor beta chains below, sequenced in a study of OX40 agonist ivuxolimab in advanced cancers. Here immunoSEQ multiplex PCR was the method, and the copy in TCRdb shows in-frame clones only, minus some. The sample records roughly 70,000 clones, about nine tenths being singletons. The sequenced sample was CD4+ or CD8+ T cells sorted from blood, obtained in a trial of the OX40 agonist ivuxolimab. These receptors were taken from an adult with an advanced solid tumor such as melanoma, head and neck, liver or kidney cancer.

The V and J genes are TRBV19 and TRBJ1-5; D perhaps matches TRBD1 (5 bases). Deletions cut 2 bases from V and 5 bases from J, with 13 bases between. This CDR3 has 15 residues. Germline V CDR1 and CDR2: LNHDA, SQIVND (reference sequence). The DNA of the CDR3 is TGTGCCAGTAGTATAAACGGGGGAGGCGATCAGCCCCAGCATTTT. As protein: CASSINGGGDQPQHF.

This clone was picked up a small number of times. This sequence joins TRBV15 and TRBJ1-6, with D possibly matching TRBD1 (5 bases). The CDR3 is 15 residues long. Germline V gives CDR1 LNHNV, CDR2 YYDKDF (reference sequence). Deletions cut 0 bases from V and 8 bases from J, with 11 bases between. CDR3 region: CATSRDPGADSPLHF. The CDR3 bases are TGTGCCACCAGCAGAGATCCCGGGGCTGATTCACCCCTCCACTTT.

This chain uses TRBV7-8 with TRBJ2-6, with D uncertain. Germline-derived CDR1 and CDR2 are SGHVS and FQNEAQ. This CDR3 is built from 15 residues. Deletions cut 5 bases from V and 0 bases from J, with 8 bases between. The CDR3 here is CASSILNSGANVLTF. CDR3 DNA sequence: TGTGCCAGCAGCATCCTGAACTCTGGGGCCAACGTCCTGACTTTC.

The chain couples TRBV6-6 to TRBJ1-2, with a tentative D call TRBD1 (5 bases). CDR3 length: 13 amino acids. Trimming took off 5 bases at V and 2 bases at J, with 9 bases between the two ends. Germline CDR1 and CDR2: MNHNY and SVGAGI (reference sequence). The CDR3 bases are TGTGCCAGCAGTGGGGGGGAAAACTATGGCTACACCTTC. Amino acid sequence: CASSGGENYGYTF.

The chain carries TRBV5-1 and TRBJ1-1; D not certain. Looked up from germline, CDR1 is SGHRS and CDR2 is YFSETQ. This CDR3 is 15 amino acids long. Trimming took off 2 bases at V and 1 base at J, with 12 bases between the two ends. CDR3 in DNA: TGCGCCAGCAGCTTTCGTGGCAGTGCGAACACTGAAGCTTTCTTT. Translated: CASSFRGSANTEAFF. Full variable domain (remainder filled in from reference TRBV5-1 and TRBJ1-1): KAGVTQTPRYLIKTRGQQVTLSCSPISGHRSVSWYQQTPGQGLQFLFEYFSETQRNKGNFPGRFSGRQFSNSRSEMNVSTLELGDSALYLCASSFRGSANTEAFFGQGTRLTVV.

CDR3 region: CASSYAGTEGGTQYF. For the CDR3, the DNA is TGTGCCAGCAGTTACGCGGGGACAGAAGGGGGTACGCAGTATTTT. The rearrangement links TRBV6-6 to TRBJ2-3, with D tentatively TRBD1 (7 bases). The germline gives CDR1 MNHNY, CDR2 SVGAGI (reference sequence). With 2 bases removed from V and 8 bases from J, the gap between germline ends came to 17 bases. There are 15 residues in the CDR3.

The V gene is TRBV9, the J gene TRBJ1-6; TRBD1 is a possible D gene (6 bases). Per germline, CDR1 SGDLS and CDR2 YYNGEE. V lost 0 bases and J lost 10, with 17 bases in between. CDR3 length: 16 amino acids. The chain's CDR3 is CASSVATGGAGSPLHF. CDR3 sequence (DNA): TGTGCCAGCAGCGTAGCTACGGGGGGGGCCGGCTCACCCCTCCACTTT.

The chain is built from TRBV9 and TRBJ1-2, with TRBD1 matching 9 bases. J was trimmed by 5 bases and V by 0 bases; bases with no gene match: 11. The CDR3 is made up of 17 amino acids. Germline V gene data show CDR1 as SGDLS and CDR2 as YYNGEE. The CDR3 sequence: CASSVEGYSGTGYGYTF. DNA of the CDR3: TGTGCCAGCAGCGTAGAGGGGTATTCGGGGACAGGGTATGGCTACACCTTC.

This chain joins TRBV6-5 and TRBJ1-5, with TRBD1 matching 7 bases. CDR1 is MNHEY and CDR2 is SVGAGI in the germline V gene. Trimming removed 2 bases from V and 5 bases from J; junction bases left unmatched: 9. This CDR3 spans 16 amino acids. The DNA of the CDR3 is TGTGCCAGCAGTTACAGGGGGCGGGGGGTAGATCAGCCCCAGCATTTT. Its translation is CASSYRGRGVDQPQHF.

The CDR3 DNA reads TGTGCCAGCTCTCTGACCCGTATGAACACTGAAGCTTTCTTT. Its translation: CASSLTRMNTEAFF. J is TRBJ1-1 and V is TRBV18, with D unresolved. Germline V lookup: CDR1 KGHSH, CDR2 LQKENI. Trimming took 6 bases from V and 0 from J, leaving 11 bases between them. This CDR3 contains 14 residues.

V is TRBV7-2 and J is TRBJ1-4, with 7 bases matching TRBD1. The trim removed 5 bases at V and 8 bases at J, leaving 8 bases unmatched. The V gene's germline CDR1 is SGHTA and CDR2 FQGNSA. The CDR3 length is 14 residues. The chain's CDR3 is CASSPGQRREKLFF. The CDR3 DNA sequence: TGTGCCAGCAGCCCGGGACAGAGAAGGGAAAAACTGTTTTTT.

This chain links TRBV19 with TRBJ1-5, with D possibly TRBD1 on 6 matching bases. V was clipped by 3 bases and J by 4 bases, with 10 bases between them. This CDR3 contains 14 residues. The V gene's germline CDR1 is LNHDA and CDR2 SQIVND (reference sequence). The CDR3 DNA follows: TGTGCCAGTAGTATCGGGACAAATAATCAGCCCCAGCATTTT. The encoded protein is CASSIGTNNQPQHF.

The rearrangement uses TRBV6-1 and TRBJ2-7, with D unclear. Germline loops: CDR1 MNHNS, CDR2 SASEGT. CDR3 length equals 11 residues. The ends were cut back, 3 bases at V and 6 bases at J, with 6 bases in the middle. CDR3 amino acids: CASSEWAEQYF. DNA for the CDR3: TGTGCCAGCAGTGAGTGGGCCGAGCAGTACTTC.

This rearrangement joins TRBV7-2 to TRBJ2-7; D perhaps matches TRBD1 (6 bases). Germline assignment: CDR1 SGHTA and CDR2 FQGNSA. The V end lost 5 bases, the J end lost 2 bases, and 13 bases lay between the germline ends. The length of the CDR3 is 14 residues. The DNA for the CDR3 is TGTGCCAGCAGCACTTCCAGGGGAGCCTACGAGCAGTACTTC. Its translation: CASSTSRGAYEQYF. Full variable domain (remainder filled in from reference TRBV7-2 and TRBJ2-7): GAGVSQSPSNKVTEKGKDVELRCDPISGHTALYWYRQSLGQGLEFLIYFQGNSAPDKSGLPSDRFSAERTGGSVSTLTIQRTQQEDSAVYLCASSTSRGAYEQYFGPGTRLTVT.

V is TRBV11-3 and J is TRBJ2-2; D gene unclear. Germline values: CDR1 SGHNT, CDR2 YENEEA. The CDR3 runs 14 residues. Trimming took off 4 bases at V and 3 bases at J, with 9 bases between the two ends. CDR3 sequence (DNA): TGTGCCAGCAGCTCAGGACGGTACACCGGGGAGCTGTTTTTT. Translating it yields CASSSGRYTGELFF.

The rearrangement links TRBV19 to TRBJ2-2; D is possibly TRBD2 (5 bases). The germline V and J ends were trimmed by 0 bases and 0 bases, with 11 bases remaining between them. This CDR3 spans 17 amino acids. Germline CDR1 is LNHDA and CDR2 is SQIVND (reference sequence). The CDR3 region is CASSIDILGTNTGELFF. The CDR3, as DNA: TGTGCCAGTAGTATAGACATACTAGGTACGAACACCGGGGAGCTGTTTTTT.

Note on this clone: A read error is likely, as this CDR3 ends without the conserved phenylalanine or tryptophan. It is unclear where the CDR3 begins or ends on the DNA, so no DNA is shown, and the CDR3 is as TCRdb lists it. This rearrangement joins TRBV15 to TRBJ1-4. Germline loops: CDR1 LNHNV, CDR2 YYDKDF (reference sequence). Counting both end residues, the CDR3 totals 13 amino acids. The CDR3 protein is CATSRDQRAECEV.

The rearrangement uses TRBV15 and TRBJ2-1; the D call may be TRBD1 or TRBD2 (5 bases each). V was pared by 8 bases and J by 10 bases, with 15 bases between. CDR1 and CDR2 (germline): LNHNV, YYDKDF (reference sequence). This CDR3 is 12 amino acids long. The CDR3 loop reads CATAGPWGEQFF. Here the CDR3 DNA reads TGTGCCACCGCGGGCCCTTGGGGCGAGCAGTTCTTC. The variable domain in full, with the rest retrieved from reference TRBV15 and TRBJ2-1, is DAMVIQNPRYQVTQFGKPVTLSCSQTLNHNVMYWYQQKSSQAPKLLFHYYDKDFNNEADTPDNFQSRRPNTSFCFLDIRSPGLGDTAMYLCATAGPWGEQFFGPGTRLTVL.

The J gene is TRBJ2-1, the V gene TRBV6-6; 13 bases align to TRBD2. The J segment lost 7 bases and the V segment lost 8 bases, leaving 5 bases of the junction unmatched. The germline V gene encodes CDR1 MNHNY and CDR2 SVGAGI (reference sequence). The CDR3 spans 14 residues. CDR3 bases: TGTGCCAGCTCAGAGACTAGCGGGGGGAATGAGCAGTTCTTC. Its translation: CASSETSGGNEQFF.

The chain is built from TRBV15 and TRBJ1-2, with D maybe TRBD1 (5 bases). V was cut by 0 bases and J by 3 bases, with 8 bases left in between. The CDR3 runs to 14 residues. Germline assignment: CDR1 LNHNV and CDR2 YYDKDF (reference sequence). The CDR3 sequence is CATSRDREDYGYTF. For the CDR3, the DNA is TGTGCCACCAGCAGAGACAGGGAGGACTATGGCTACACCTTC. The variable domain in full, completed from reference TRBV15 and TRBJ1-2, reads DAMVIQNPRYQVTQFGKPVTLSCSQTLNHNVMYWYQQKSSQAPKLLFHYYDKDFNNEADTPDNFQSRRPNTSFCFLDIRSPGLGDTAMYLCATSRDREDYGYTFGSGTRLTVV.

The chain links TRBV9 to TRBJ2-6; D is possibly TRBD1 (6 bases). The CDR3 length is 17 residues. Trimming took off 9 bases at V and 0 bases at J, with 19 bases between the two ends. Per the germline V gene, CDR1 is SGDLS and CDR2 is YYNGEE. The CDR3 here is CATTGTPTSSGANVLTF. The CDR3 DNA is TGTGCCACCACCGGGACACCGACCTCCTCTGGGGCCAACGTCCTGACTTTC.

This sequence joins TRBV7-9 and TRBJ1-1, with 7 bases lining up with TRBD1. J was trimmed by 5 bases and V by 1 base; bases with no gene match: 7. Germline V gene lookup returns CDR1 SEHNR and CDR2 FQNEAQ (reference sequence). The CDR3 consists of 15 residues. The CDR3 is CASSLDRGLLTEAFF. CDR3 nucleotide sequence: TGTGCCAGCAGCTTAGACAGGGGTTTGTTAACTGAAGCTTTCTTT. The full variable domain, in which reference TRBV7-9 and TRBJ1-1 provide the parts outside the CDR3, is DTGVSQNPRHKITKRGQNVTFRCDPISEHNRLYWYRQTLGQGPEFLTYFQNEAQLEKSRLLSDRFSAERPKGSFSTLEIQRTEQGDSAMYLCASSLDRGLLTEAFFGQGTRLTVV.

This chain uses TRBV19 with TRBJ1-5; D not resolved. Trimming took off 5 bases at V and 1 base at J, with 12 bases between the two ends. Germline CDR1 is LNHDA and CDR2 is SQIVND (reference sequence). This CDR3 spans 15 amino acids. Here the CDR3 reads CASSGRAFSNQPQHF. CDR3 sequence (DNA): TGTGCCAGTAGTGGGAGGGCTTTCAGCAATCAGCCCCAGCATTTT. Together with reference TRBV19 and TRBJ1-5, the CDR3 gives the full variable domain: DGGITQSPKYLFRKEGQNVTLSCEQNLNHDAMYWYRQDPGQGLRLIYYSQIVNDFQKGDIAEGYSVSREKKESFPLTVTSAQKNPTAFYLCASSGRAFSNQPQHFGDGTRLSIL.

The chain uses TRBV7-8 and TRBJ2-7; 8 nucleotides line up with TRBD1. Germline V gene data show CDR1 as SGHVS and CDR2 as FQNEAQ. The CDR3 contains 14 residues. Trimming cost V 8 bases and J 2 bases; bases outside gene matches: 8. The CDR3 reads CASRSGTGTYEQYF. In DNA, the CDR3 is TGTGCCAGCCGCTCTGGGACAGGTACCTACGAGCAGTACTTC.

The chain has TRBV14 and TRBJ1-6; D unclear. This CDR3 spans 15 amino acids. The V end was cut by 4 bases, the J end by 1 base, with 8 bases between. CDR1 and CDR2 from the germline V gene are SGHDN and FVKESK. The CDR3 loop is CASSPLTSYNSPLHF. In DNA, the CDR3 is TGTGCCAGCAGCCCTTTAACGTCCTATAATTCACCCCTCCACTTT.

The V gene is TRBV28, the J gene TRBJ1-5; no firm D call. Between the trimmed V and J ends, which lost 3 bases and 5 bases, there was a span of 11 bases. Germline CDR1 is MDHEN and CDR2 is SYDVKM. The CDR3 runs to 14 residues. This CDR3 is CASSFIRRDQPQHF. For the CDR3, the DNA is TGTGCCAGCAGTTTTATACGGCGCGATCAGCCCCAGCATTTT.

The V and J genes are TRBV5-1 and TRBJ2-7; possible D gene TRBD1, 6 bases. In germline, CDR1 is SGHRS, CDR2 YFSETQ. Trimming stripped 1 base from V and 5 bases from J, with 22 bases between. The CDR3 is made up of 17 amino acids. This CDR3 reads CASSLTPPGAPGHEQYF. The CDR3 bases are TGCGCCAGCAGCTTGACCCCGCCAGGGGCCCCTGGCCACGAGCAGTACTTC.

This chain links TRBV9 with TRBJ1-2; D gene unclear. Trimming pared 0 bases from V and 5 bases from J, leaving 5 bases between. CDR3 length: 12 residues. CDR1 is SGDLS and CDR2 is YYNGEE in the germline V gene. CDR3 coding DNA: TGTGCCAGCAGCGTAGATGTGTATGGCTACACCTTC. This gives the protein CASSVDVYGYTF.

The J gene is TRBJ2-7, the V gene TRBV5-1; 9 nucleotides align to TRBD1. Germline V gene data show CDR1 as SGHRS and CDR2 as YFSETQ. After removal of 5 bases from V and 0 bases from J, the junction contained 6 bases not matched to a gene. The CDR3 is 15 residues long. CDR3 protein: CASSRDRVSSYEQYF. The CDR3 bases are TGCGCCAGCAGTAGGGACAGGGTGAGCTCCTACGAGCAGTACTTC.

CDR3 in DNA: TGTGCCAGCCGGGAGGAAAATCAGCCCCAGCATTTT. Translation: CASREENQPQHF. V gene TRBV6-1 combines with J gene TRBJ1-5; D remains unclear. The CDR3 totals 12 residues. V lost 8 bases to trimming and J lost 4 bases, with 9 bases between them. Germline V gives CDR1 MNHNS, CDR2 SASEGT.

V usage is TRBV27 and J usage is TRBJ1-1; 7 bases are shared with TRBD1. V trimming: 5 bases; J trimming: 9 bases; junction bases outside the gene matches: 6. Germline values: CDR1 MNHEY, CDR2 SMNVEV (reference sequence). This CDR3 is 12 amino acids long. Here the CDR3 reads CASSQGQKQAFF. Here the CDR3 DNA reads TGTGCCAGCAGTCAGGGACAGAAACAAGCTTTCTTT.

The J gene is TRBJ2-3, the V gene TRBV5-4; 12 positions match TRBD2. The CDR3 consists of 16 residues. Germline trimming cut 1 base from V and 5 bases from J; bases unmatched to any gene: 5. CDR1 and CDR2 (germline): SGHNT, YYREEE (reference sequence). The CDR3 DNA reads as TGTGCCAGCAGCTTGTCACTAGCGGGGGGAAAAGATACGCAGTATTTT. It codes for CASSLSLAGGKDTQYF.